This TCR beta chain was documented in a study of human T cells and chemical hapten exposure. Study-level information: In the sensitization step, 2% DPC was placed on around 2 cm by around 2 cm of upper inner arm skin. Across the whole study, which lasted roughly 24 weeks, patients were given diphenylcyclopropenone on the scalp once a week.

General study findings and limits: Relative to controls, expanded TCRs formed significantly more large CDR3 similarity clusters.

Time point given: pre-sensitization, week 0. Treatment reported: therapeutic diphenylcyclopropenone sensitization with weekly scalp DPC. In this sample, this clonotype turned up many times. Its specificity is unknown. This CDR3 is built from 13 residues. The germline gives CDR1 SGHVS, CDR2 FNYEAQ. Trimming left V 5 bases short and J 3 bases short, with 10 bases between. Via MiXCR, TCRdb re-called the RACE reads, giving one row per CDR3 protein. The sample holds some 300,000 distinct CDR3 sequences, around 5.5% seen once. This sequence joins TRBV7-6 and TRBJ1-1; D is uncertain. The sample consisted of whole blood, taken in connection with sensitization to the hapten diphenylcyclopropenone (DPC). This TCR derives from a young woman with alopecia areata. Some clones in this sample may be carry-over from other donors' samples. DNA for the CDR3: TGTGCCAGCAGCACTATAAGGGACACTGAAGCTTTCTTT. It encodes CASSTIRDTEAFF.